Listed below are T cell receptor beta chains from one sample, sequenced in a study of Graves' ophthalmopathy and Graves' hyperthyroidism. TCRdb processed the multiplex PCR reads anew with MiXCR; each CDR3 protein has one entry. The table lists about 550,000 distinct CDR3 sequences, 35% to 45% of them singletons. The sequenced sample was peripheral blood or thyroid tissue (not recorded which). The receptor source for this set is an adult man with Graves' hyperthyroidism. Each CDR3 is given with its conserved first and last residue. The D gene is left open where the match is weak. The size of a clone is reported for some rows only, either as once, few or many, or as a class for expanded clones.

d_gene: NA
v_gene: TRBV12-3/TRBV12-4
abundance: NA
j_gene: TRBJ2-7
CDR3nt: TGTGCCAGCAGTTTTTACAGGGAAGGGAATGAGCAGTACTTC
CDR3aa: CASSFYREGNEQYF

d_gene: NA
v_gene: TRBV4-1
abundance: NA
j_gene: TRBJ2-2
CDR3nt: TGCGCCAGCAGCCAAGCGGGGGCCCGAGGTGCCGGGGAGCTGTTTTTT
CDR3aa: CASSQAGARGAGELFF

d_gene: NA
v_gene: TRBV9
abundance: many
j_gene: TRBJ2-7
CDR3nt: TGTGCCAGCAGCCCGCGCGATACTGACACCTCCTACGAGCAGTACTTC
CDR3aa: CASSPRDTDTSYEQYF

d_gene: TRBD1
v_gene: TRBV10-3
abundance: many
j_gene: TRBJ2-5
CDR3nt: TGTGCCATCAGTGATTACCGGGACAGGTCAGAGACCCAGTACTTC
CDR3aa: CAISDYRDRSETQYF

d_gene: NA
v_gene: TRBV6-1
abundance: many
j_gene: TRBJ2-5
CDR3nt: TGTGCCAGCAGTGTCCTAGGGAGGAACCAAGAGACCCAGTACTTC
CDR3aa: CASSVLGRNQETQYF

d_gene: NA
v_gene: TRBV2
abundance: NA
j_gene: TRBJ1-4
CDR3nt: TGTGCCAGCAGTGTCACAGGGAGGAATGAAAAACTGTTTTTT
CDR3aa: CASSVTGRNEKLFF

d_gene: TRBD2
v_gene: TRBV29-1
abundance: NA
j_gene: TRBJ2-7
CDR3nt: TGCAGCGCCCTAGCGGGAGTGTTCTACGAGCAGTACTTC
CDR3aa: CSALAGVFYEQYF

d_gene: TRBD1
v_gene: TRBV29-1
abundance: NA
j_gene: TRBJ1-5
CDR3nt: TGCAGCGCCCGAACCAGGGGACAGGGCCCCAATCAGCCCCAGCATTTT
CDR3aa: CSARTRGQGPNQPQHF

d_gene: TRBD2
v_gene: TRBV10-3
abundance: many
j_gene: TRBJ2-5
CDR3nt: TGTGCCATCAGTGTGGGGACTAGGGAGACCCAGTACTTC
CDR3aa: CAISVGTRETQYF

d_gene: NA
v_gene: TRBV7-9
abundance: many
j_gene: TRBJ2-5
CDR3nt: TGTGCCAGCAGCTTAGTGCCAGCTCAAGAGACCCAGTACTTC
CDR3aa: CASSLVPAQETQYF

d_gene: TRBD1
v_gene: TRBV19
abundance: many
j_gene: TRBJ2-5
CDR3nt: TGTGCCAGTAGTAACCTCAGAGGGGGCGGGGAGACCCAGTACTTC
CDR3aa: CASSNLRGGGETQYF

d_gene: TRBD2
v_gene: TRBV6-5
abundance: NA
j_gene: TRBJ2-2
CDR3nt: TGTGCCAGCAGTTACCTGCCGGGACTAGCGCAAACCGGGGAGCTGTTTTTT
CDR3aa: CASSYLPGLAQTGELFF

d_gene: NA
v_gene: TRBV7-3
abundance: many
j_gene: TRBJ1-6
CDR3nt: TGTGCCAGCAGCTTAAAATGGGGACGGGTAGAGACGGAATCACCCCTCCACTTT
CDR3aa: CASSLKWGRVETESPLHF

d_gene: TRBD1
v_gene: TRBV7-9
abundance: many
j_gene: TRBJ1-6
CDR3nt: TGTGCCAGCAGCTACTGGACAGGCACTAATTCACCCCTCCACTTT
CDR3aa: CASSYWTGTNSPLHF

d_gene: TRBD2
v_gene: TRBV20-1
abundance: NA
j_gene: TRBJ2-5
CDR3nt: TGCAGTGCTCCCCCGGGGGAGGGAATCTTC
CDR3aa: CSAPPGEGIF

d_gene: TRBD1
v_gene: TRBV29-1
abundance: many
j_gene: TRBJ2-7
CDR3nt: TGCAGCGTCGCCGACAGGGTGGGTGAGCAGTACTTC
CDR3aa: CSVADRVGEQYF

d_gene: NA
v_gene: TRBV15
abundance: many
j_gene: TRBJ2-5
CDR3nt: TGTGCCACCAGCAAAGACAGGCGCGAGACCCAGTACTTC
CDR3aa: CATSKDRRETQYF

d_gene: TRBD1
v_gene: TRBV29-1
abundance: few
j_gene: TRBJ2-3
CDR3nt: TGCAGCGTTGGGGACAGGGGCGGCACAGATACGCAGTATTTT
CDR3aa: CSVGDRGGTDTQYF

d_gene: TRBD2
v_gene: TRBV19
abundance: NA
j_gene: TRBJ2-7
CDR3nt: TGTGCCGGCAGGGAGGGCTTCGAGCAGTACTTC
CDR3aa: CAGREGFEQYF

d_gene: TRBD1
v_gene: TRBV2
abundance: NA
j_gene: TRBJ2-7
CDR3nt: TGTGCCAGCAGCTTGGGGGCGGGACAGGGTTACGACGAGCAGTACTTC
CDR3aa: CASSLGAGQGYDEQYF

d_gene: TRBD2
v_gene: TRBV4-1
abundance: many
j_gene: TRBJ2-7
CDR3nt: TGCGCCAGCAGCCAAGATGCTAGCGGGAGGTACGAGCAGTACTTC
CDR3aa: CASSQDASGRYEQYF

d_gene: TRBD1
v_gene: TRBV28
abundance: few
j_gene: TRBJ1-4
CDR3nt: TGTGCCAGCAAGACAGGGGGAGGAGAAAAACTGTTTTTT
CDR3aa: CASKTGGGEKLFF

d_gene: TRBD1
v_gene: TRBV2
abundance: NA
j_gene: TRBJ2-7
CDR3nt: TGTGCCTTACTCCGGGACAGGGGGGACTACGAGCAGTACTTC
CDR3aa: CALLRDRGDYEQYF

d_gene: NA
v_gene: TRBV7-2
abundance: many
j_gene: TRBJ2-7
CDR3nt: TGTGCCAGCAGCTTAGCGGCAGGGAGGTCCTACGAGCAGTACTTC
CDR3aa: CASSLAAGRSYEQYF

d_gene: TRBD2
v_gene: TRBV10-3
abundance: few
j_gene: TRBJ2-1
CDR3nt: TGTGCCATCGGTAAGGCGGGAGCGGAAGGCAATGAGCAGTTCTTC
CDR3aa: CAIGKAGAEGNEQFF

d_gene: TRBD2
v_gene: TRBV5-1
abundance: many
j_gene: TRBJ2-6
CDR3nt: TGCGCCAGTCACCGGGAGGGGTCTGGGGCCAACGTCCTGACTTTC
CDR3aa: CASHREGSGANVLTF

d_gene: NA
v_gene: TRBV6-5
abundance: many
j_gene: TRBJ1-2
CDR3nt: TGTGCCAGCAGTTATTGGAAGCCATCAGAGGTTAACTATGGCTACACCTTC
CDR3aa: CASSYWKPSEVNYGYTF

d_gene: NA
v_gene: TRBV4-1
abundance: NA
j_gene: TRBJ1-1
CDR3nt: TGCGCCAGCAGCCAAGATTTTGCGGGGAACACTGAAGCTTTCTTT
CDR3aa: CASSQDFAGNTEAFF

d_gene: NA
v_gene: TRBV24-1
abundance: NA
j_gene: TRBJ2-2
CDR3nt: TGTGCCACCAGTGATAGCGGGCCAGGGTGGACCGGGGAGCTGTTTTTT
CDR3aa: CATSDSGPGWTGELFF

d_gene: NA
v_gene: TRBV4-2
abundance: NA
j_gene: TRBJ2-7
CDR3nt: TGTGCCAGCAGCCAAGATGGGGGAGCCTACGAGCAGTACTTC
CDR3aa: CASSQDGGAYEQYF

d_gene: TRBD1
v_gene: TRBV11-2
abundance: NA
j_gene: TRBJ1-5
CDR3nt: TGTGCCTGGAGTGTAAGGGACAGGAGCGATCAGCCCCAGCATTTT
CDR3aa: CAWSVRDRSDQPQHF

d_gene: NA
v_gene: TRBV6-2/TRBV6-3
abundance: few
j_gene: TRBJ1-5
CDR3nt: TGTGCCAGCAGTTCCGAACAGGGTGTGAACAATCAGCCCCAGCATTTT
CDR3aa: CASSSEQGVNNQPQHF

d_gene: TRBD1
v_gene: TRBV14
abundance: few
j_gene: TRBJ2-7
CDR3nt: TGTGCCAGCAGCCCGTTGGGACAGGGGAACGAGCAGTACTTC
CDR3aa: CASSPLGQGNEQYF

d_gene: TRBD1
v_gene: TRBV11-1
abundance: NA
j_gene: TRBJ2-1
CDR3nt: TGTGCCAGCAGCCGATCGGGACAGGCCCACCCGTTCTTC
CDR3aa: CASSRSGQAHPFF

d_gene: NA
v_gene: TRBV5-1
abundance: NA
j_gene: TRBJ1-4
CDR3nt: TGCGCCAGCAGCCCGGGGTGGGGCGAAAAACTGTTTTTT
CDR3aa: CASSPGWGEKLFF

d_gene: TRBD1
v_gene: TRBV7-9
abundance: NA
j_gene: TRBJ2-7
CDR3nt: TGTGCCAGCAGCCCGGGACAGGGTGGGATCTACGAGCAGTACTTC
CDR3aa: CASSPGQGGIYEQYF

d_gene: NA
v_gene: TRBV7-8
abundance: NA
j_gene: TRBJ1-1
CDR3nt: TGTGCCAGCAGCAGGGGTGTGACCGACTGGCACACTGAAGCTTTCTTT
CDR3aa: CASSRGVTDWHTEAFF

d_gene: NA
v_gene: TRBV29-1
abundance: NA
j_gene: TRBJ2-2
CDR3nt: TGCAGCGCTTTTGCCGGGACATCCCCTATCGGGGAGCTGCTTTTT
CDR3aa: CSAFAGTSPIGELLF

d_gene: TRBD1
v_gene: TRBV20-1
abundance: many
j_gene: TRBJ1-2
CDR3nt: TGCAGTGCTACGGGACAGGGGATTTCGGGGGGCTACACCTTC
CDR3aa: CSATGQGISGGYTF

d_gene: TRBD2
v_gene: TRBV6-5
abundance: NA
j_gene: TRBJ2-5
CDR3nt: TGTGCCAGCAGGCCGGGGACTAGCGGGGGGATGAGGGGAGAGACCCAGTACTTC
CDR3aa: CASRPGTSGGMRGETQYF